A selection of T cell receptor beta chains follows, all from one sample in a study of cytomegalovirus exposure and HLA in healthy donors. Generated by immunoSEQ multiplex PCR, the TCRdb table keeps only in-frame clones and is missing some. The table has about 180,000 clones, about 89% seen once. Sequencing was performed on PBMCs. These receptors were collected from a man aged 18 to 29 in good health and CMV-seropositive. The CDR3 runs from the conserved cysteine through the conserved F or W. Each record gives: D gene, clone size, V gene, J gene, CDR3 length, CDR3 protein, CDR3 DNA. The D gene is left open where the match is weak. Rows give clone size only sometimes, using once, few, many, or a class for an expanded clone.

-	-	TRBV27	TRBJ2-5	11	CASSHGETQYF	TGTGCCAGCAGCCACGGGGAGACCCAGTACTTC
-	-	TRBV7-3	TRBJ2-5	13	CASSLGFGETQYF	TGTGCCAGCAGCTTAGGGTTCGGGGAGACCCAGTACTTC
TRBD1	-	TRBV6-1	TRBJ1-4	15	CASRRQGATNEKLFF	TGTGCCAGCAGACGACAGGGCGCGACTAATGAAAAACTGTTTTTT
TRBD2	-	TRBV5-1	TRBJ2-1	17	CASSKGLAGVSYNEQFF	TGCGCCAGCAGCAAGGGACTAGCGGGAGTATCTTACAATGAGCAGTTCTTC
TRBD1	-	TRBV19	TRBJ1-2	13	CASSTGTGYGYTF	TGTGCCAGTAGTACCGGGACAGGGTATGGCTACACCTTC
-	-	TRBV6-5	TRBJ2-3	14	CASKGLLDMDTQYF	TGTGCCAGCAAGGGGCTTTTAGACATGGATACGCAGTATTTT
-	-	TRBV7-2	TRBJ1-2	14	CASSLGRNNYGYTF	TGTGCCAGCAGCTTAGGCAGAAACAACTATGGCTACACCTTC
-	few	TRBV7-2	TRBJ1-2	12	CASSEGGYGYTF	TGTGCCAGCAGCGAAGGCGGCTATGGCTACACCTTC
TRBD2	-	TRBV6-5	TRBJ2-5	12	CAVGLTQETQYF	TGTGCCGTGGGACTAACACAAGAGACCCAGTACTTC
-	few	TRBV7-2	TRBJ1-4	12	CASSFLNEKLFF	TGTGCCAGCAGCTTCCTTAATGAAAAACTGTTTTTT
TRBD2	-	TRBV27	TRBJ2-1	14	CASSKLAGGREQFF	TGTGCCAGCAGTAAACTAGCGGGGGGACGTGAGCAGTTCTTC
TRBD2	-	TRBV11-3	TRBJ2-2	16	CASSRGAGEDTGELFF	TGTGCCAGCAGCCGCGGTGCGGGAGAGGACACCGGGGAGCTGTTTTTT
-	-	TRBV7-2	TRBJ2-2	18	CASHAGGVGLARIGELFF	TGTGCCAGCCACGCAGGAGGGGTTGGCCTAGCGAGGATCGGGGAGCTGTTTTTT
TRBD2	-	TRBV9	TRBJ2-3	18	CASSPGPGLAGVGDTQYF	TGTGCCAGCAGCCCCGGACCGGGACTAGCGGGAGTAGGAGATACGCAGTATTTT
TRBD2	-	TRBV27	TRBJ2-7	18	CASSLSRPEGLAVYEQYF	TGTGCCAGCAGTTTATCCCGACCTGAAGGACTAGCGGTTTACGAGCAGTACTTC
TRBD2	-	TRBV9	TRBJ2-5	15	CASSVDSGGAETQYF	TGTGCCAGCAGCGTAGATAGCGGGGGGGCTGAGACCCAGTACTTC
-	-	TRBV7-7	TRBJ2-5	13	CASSLGHQETQYF	TGTGCTAGCAGCTTAGGGCACCAAGAGACCCAGTACTTC
-	-	TRBV9	TRBJ2-6	19	CASSVVRDSDPSGANVLTF	TGTGCCAGCAGCGTAGTCCGGGACTCGGATCCCTCTGGGGCCAACGTCCTGACTTTC
-	-	TRBV28	TRBJ2-6	17	CASATENVLAGANVLTF	TGTGCCAGCGCTACAGAAAATGTACTTGCTGGGGCCAACGTCCTGACTTTC
-	-	TRBV5-8	TRBJ2-1	13	CASSLYSYNEQFF	TGTGCCAGCAGCTTATACAGCTACAATGAGCAGTTCTTC
-	-	TRBV2	TRBJ1-4	13	CASCRELYEKLFF	TGTGCCAGCTGCCGGGAACTATATGAAAAACTGTTTTTT
-	-	TRBV6-5	TRBJ1-1	14	CASSYGRERAEAFF	TGTGCCAGCAGTTACGGCCGGGAACGCGCTGAAGCTTTCTTT
-	-	TRBV19	TRBJ2-1	13	CASKYGDTNEQFF	TGTGCCAGTAAGTATGGAGATACGAATGAGCAGTTCTTC
TRBD1	-	TRBV6-5	TRBJ1-2	14	CASTSTGLGYGYTF	TGTGCCAGCACCTCGACAGGGTTGGGCTATGGCTACACCTTC
-	-	TRBV2	TRBJ2-6	18	CASARIGALASGANVLTF	TGTGCCAGCGCCAGGATAGGGGCCCTTGCCTCTGGGGCCAACGTCCTGACTTTC
-	-	TRBV15	TRBJ2-7	13	CATSRVGGDEQYF	TGTGCCACCAGCAGAGTGGGAGGAGACGAGCAGTACTTC
-	-	TRBV27	TRBJ2-1	12	CASSSTFNEQFF	TGTGCCAGCAGTTCGACTTTCAATGAGCAGTTCTTC
TRBD1	-	TRBV28	TRBJ1-2	14	CASSLTGVFHGYTF	TGTGCCAGCAGTCTTACAGGGGTTTTTCATGGCTACACCTTC
-	-	TRBV10-2	TRBJ2-1	16	CASSVGGGGLYNEQFF	TGCGCCAGCAGTGTGGGAGGGGGGGGCCTTTACAATGAGCAGTTCTTC
-	-	TRBV5-1	TRBJ1-4	14	CASSLDGGNEKLFF	TGCGCCAGCAGCTTGGACGGAGGTAATGAAAAACTGTTTTTT
TRBD1	once	TRBV2	TRBJ1-3	15	CASSDQGARGNTIYF	TGTGCCAGCAGTGACCAGGGGGCGAGAGGAAACACCATATATTTT
TRBD2	-	TRBV5-1	TRBJ2-1	14	CASSLSGGSDEQFF	TGCGCCAGCAGCTTGTCCGGGGGGTCGGATGAGCAGTTCTTC
-	-	TRBV7-9	TRBJ1-6	13	CASSLTAGSPLHF	TGTGCCAGCAGCTTAACGGCGGGTTCACCCCTCCACTTT
-	-	TRBV2	TRBJ2-7	14	CASSEGQGKGEQYF	TGTGCCAGCAGTGAAGGTCAGGGGAAGGGGGAGCAGTACTTC
-	-	TRBV7-9	TRBJ2-7	11	CASSQKGEQYF	TGTGCCAGCAGCCAGAAGGGGGAGCAGTACTTC
-	-	TRBV4-2	TRBJ2-7	13	CASSQESGAEQYF	TGTGCCAGCAGCCAAGAGTCGGGTGCCGAGCAGTACTTC
-	few	TRBV2	TRBJ1-2	14	CASTGRGGIIGYTF	TGTGCCAGCACGGGGCGGGGGGGGATTATTGGCTACACCTTC
-	-	TRBV6-1	TRBJ2-7	15	CASSEGPDRRYEQYF	TGTGCCAGCAGTGAAGGCCCCGACAGGAGGTACGAGCAGTACTTC